Listed here are 7 T cell receptor beta chains from one sample, sequenced in a study of blood T cell repertoires in COVID-19. Some clones are missing from TCRdb's copy, which holds only in-frame ones; the method was immunoSEQ multiplex PCR. Here the sample spans 250,000 to 300,000 clones, about 89% being singletons. Sequenced: peripheral blood. Receptors were obtained from a woman in her twenties or thirties with COVID-19, enrolled during active disease.

The chain links TRBV6-1 to TRBJ2-5, with unresolved D. Germline lookup yields CDR1 MNHNS and CDR2 SASEGT. V dropped 3 bases and J dropped 5 bases, with 4 bases sitting between them. The CDR3 spans 11 residues. In DNA, the CDR3 is TGTGCCAGCAGTGATCCGGAGACCCAGTACTTC. This gives the protein CASSDPETQYF.

The V gene is TRBV5-1, the J gene TRBJ2-1, with D perhaps TRBD2 (5 bases). Trimming left V 4 bases short and J 8 bases short, with 19 bases between. This CDR3 is 15 amino acids long. Germline V gives CDR1 SGHRS, CDR2 YFSETQ. The CDR3 sequence: CASSRTLYERDEQFF. In nucleotides, the CDR3 is TGCGCCAGCAGCCGGACGCTATACGAGAGGGATGAGCAGTTCTTC.

The chain has TRBV29-1 and TRBJ1-1; tentative D call: TRBD1 (5 bases). Germline-derived CDR1 and CDR2 are SQVTM and ANQGSEA. The CDR3 totals 13 residues. V gave up 1 base and J gave up 5 bases, with 11 bases separating them. CDR3 nucleotide sequence: TGCAGCGTTGAAGGCAGGGCAAGGACTGAAGCTTTCTTT. Translated: CSVEGRARTEAFF.

The CDR3 here is CASSSLSKTDTQYF. CDR3 in DNA: TGTGCCAGCAGTTCCCTTTCTAAGACAGATACGCAGTATTTT. This chain connects TRBV28 to TRBJ2-3; no reliable D call. The CDR3 extends over 14 amino acids. Deletions cut 4 bases from V and 3 bases from J, with 11 bases between. CDR1 MDHEN and CDR2 SYDVKM come from the germline V gene.

The chain employs TRBV16 and TRBJ1-4, with D unresolved. CDR1 and CDR2 from the germline V gene are KGHSY and FQNENV. The CDR3 sequence is 15 residues long. V was trimmed by 0 bases and J by 8 bases, leaving 13 bases between them. The CDR3 DNA is TGTGCCAGCAGCCAATCCTGGGGAGGAGGCGAAAAACTGTTTTTT. Protein sequence: CASSQSWGGGEKLFF.

This chain connects TRBV7-9 to TRBJ1-3; 9 bases align to TRBD1. The CDR3 is 18 residues long. Germline-derived CDR1 and CDR2 are SEHNR and FQNEAQ (reference sequence). After removal of 1 base from V and 2 bases from J, the junction contained 9 bases not matched to a gene. DNA of the CDR3: TGTGCCAGCAGCTTAGGCCTACAGGGGGCGCGCACTGGAAACACCATATATTTT. It encodes CASSLGLQGARTGNTIYF. Full variable domain (missing parts from reference TRBV7-9 and TRBJ1-3): DTGVSQNPRHKITKRGQNVTFRCDPISEHNRLYWYRQTLGQGPEFLTYFQNEAQLEKSRLLSDRFSAERPKGSFSTLEIQRTEQGDSAMYLCASSLGLQGARTGNTIYFGEGSWLTVV.

The chain couples TRBV3-1 (or the pseudogene TRBV3-2) to TRBJ2-7, with a tentative D call TRBD1 (5 bases). The germline V gene encodes CDR1 LGHDT and CDR2 YNNKEL (reference sequence). Trimming left V 3 bases short and J 8 bases short, with 8 bases between. The CDR3 covers 11 residues. In DNA form, the CDR3 reads TGTGCCAGCAGCCACCAGGGCCAGCAGTACTTC. As protein: CASSHQGQQYF.